The 3 T cell receptor beta chains below all came from one sample that was sequenced in a study of response to subunit inactivated influenza vaccine. TCRdb reprocessed the RT-PCR reads via MiXCR and lists one record per CDR3 protein. Of hundreds of thousands of distinct CDR3 sequences listed, 12% are singletons. Material: non-naive T cells sorted from PBMCs, obtained roughly 15 days before vaccination. The source of these receptors is a man aged 50 or older who received an inactivated influenza vaccine.

V usage is TRBV7-2 and J usage is TRBJ1-2; 7 nucleotides agree with TRBD1. CDR1 and CDR2 (germline): SGHTA, FQGNSA. The CDR3 consists of 17 residues. Trimming took 5 bases from V and 6 from J; bases not matched to a gene: 18. The CDR3 sequence: CASSLRIQTGTNDGYTF. CDR3 nucleotide sequence: TGTGCCAGCAGCCTACGTATACAGACAGGGACAAATGATGGCTACACCTTC.

In this sample, this clonotype turned up many times. This chain links TRBV12-3 or TRBV12-4 with TRBJ2-1, with D tentatively TRBD2 (5 bases). Trimming took 10 bases from V and 6 from J, leaving 19 bases between them. The CDR3 is made up of 14 amino acids. CDR3 nucleotides: TGTGCCATCACTCCTCCGGGAAAAGGCAATGAGCAGTTCTTC. This codes for CAITPPGKGNEQFF.

The chain has TRBV15 and TRBJ2-3; 8 positions match TRBD2. The CDR3 extends over 14 amino acids. Germline values: CDR1 LNHNV, CDR2 YYDKDF (reference sequence). V lost 9 bases and J lost 1; bases outside the gene matches: 6. DNA of the CDR3: TGTGCCACGCGGGGGGCTGGTGGCACAGATACGCAGTATTTT. Encoded protein: CATRGAGGTDTQYF.